This TCR beta chain was captured in a study of T cell changes during pregnancy in multiple sclerosis. The CDR3 is made up of 15 amino acids. Germline V gene sequence: CDR1 SGHRS, CDR2 YFSETQ. The junction had 5 bases not matched to a gene; V was cut back by 1 base and J by 6 bases. Measured with immunoSEQ multiplex PCR; TCRdb has only the in-frame clones, and not every one. The data contain around 69,000 clones, over 75% of them seen just once; the ten biggest clones take up around 5.2%. This clonotype was obtained from a female donor with multiple sclerosis, enrolled in a pregnancy study. The chain couples TRBV5-1 to TRBJ2-2, with 8 bases matching TRBD1. The sample in question was CD8+ T cells from peripheral blood mononuclear cells, obtained before pregnancy. The CDR3 is CASSLRTGSSGELFF. CDR3 bases: TGCGCCAGCAGCTTGAGGACAGGGTCCTCCGGGGAGCTGTTTTTT.